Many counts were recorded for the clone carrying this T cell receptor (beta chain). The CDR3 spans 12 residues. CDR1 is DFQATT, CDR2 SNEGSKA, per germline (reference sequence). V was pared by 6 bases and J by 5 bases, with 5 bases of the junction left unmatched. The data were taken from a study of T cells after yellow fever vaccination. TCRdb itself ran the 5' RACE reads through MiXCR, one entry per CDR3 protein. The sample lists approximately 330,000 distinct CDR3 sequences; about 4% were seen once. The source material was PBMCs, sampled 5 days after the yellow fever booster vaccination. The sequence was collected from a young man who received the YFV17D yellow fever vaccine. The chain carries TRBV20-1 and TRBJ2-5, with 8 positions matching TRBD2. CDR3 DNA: TGCAGTGCCTCGACTAGCGACGAGACCCAGTACTTC. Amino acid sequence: CSASTSDETQYF.